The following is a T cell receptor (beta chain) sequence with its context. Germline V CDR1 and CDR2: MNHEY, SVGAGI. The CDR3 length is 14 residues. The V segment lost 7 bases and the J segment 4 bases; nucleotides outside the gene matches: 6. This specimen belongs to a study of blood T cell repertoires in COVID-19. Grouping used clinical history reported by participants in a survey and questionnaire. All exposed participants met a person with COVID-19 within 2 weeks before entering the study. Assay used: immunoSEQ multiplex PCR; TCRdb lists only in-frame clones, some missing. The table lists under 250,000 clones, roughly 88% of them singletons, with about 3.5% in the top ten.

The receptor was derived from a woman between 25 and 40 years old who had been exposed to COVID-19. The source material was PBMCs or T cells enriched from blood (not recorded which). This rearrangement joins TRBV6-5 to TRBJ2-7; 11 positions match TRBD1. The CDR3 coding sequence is TGTGCCAGCACCTGGGACAGGGGGTCGTACGAGCAGTACTTC. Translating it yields CASTWDRGSYEQYF.